The sequence of this TCR beta chain was determined in a study of blood T cell repertoires in COVID-19. As for the study in general: From T cells, B-cell-depleted T cells, or PBMCs came the material, which was cDNA or gDNA.

The table came from immunoSEQ multiplex PCR; TCRdb's copy has only in-frame clones and leaves some out. The sample lists 360,000 or so clones; 87% were seen once. The CDR3 is 16 residues long. The trim removed 0 bases at V and 0 bases at J, leaving 4 bases unmatched. CDR1 is LGHDT and CDR2 is YNNKEL in the germline V gene (reference sequence). What was sequenced was PBMCs or T cells enriched from blood (not recorded which). The chain employs TRBV3-1 (or the pseudogene TRBV3-2) and TRBJ2-5; 7 bases map to TRBD2. The receptor's source is a woman aged 25-40 years who had recovered from COVID-19. In DNA, the CDR3 is TGTGCCAGCAGCCAAGACTCGCGGGGGTACCAAGAGACCCAGTACTTC. This sequence encodes CASSQDSRGYQETQYF.